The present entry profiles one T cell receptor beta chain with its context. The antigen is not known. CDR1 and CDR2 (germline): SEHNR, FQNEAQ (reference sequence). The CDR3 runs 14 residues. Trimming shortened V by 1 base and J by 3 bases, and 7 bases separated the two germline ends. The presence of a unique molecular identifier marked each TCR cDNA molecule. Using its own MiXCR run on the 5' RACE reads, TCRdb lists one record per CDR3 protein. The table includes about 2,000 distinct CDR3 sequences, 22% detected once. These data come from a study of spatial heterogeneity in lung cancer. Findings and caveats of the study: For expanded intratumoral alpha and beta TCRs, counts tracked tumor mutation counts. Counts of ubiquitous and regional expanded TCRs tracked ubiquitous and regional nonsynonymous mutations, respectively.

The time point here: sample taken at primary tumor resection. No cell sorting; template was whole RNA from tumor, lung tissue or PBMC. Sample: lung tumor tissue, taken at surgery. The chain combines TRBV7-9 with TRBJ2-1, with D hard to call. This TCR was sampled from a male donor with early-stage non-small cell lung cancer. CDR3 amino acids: CASSLDHGYNEQFF. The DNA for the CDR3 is TGTGCCAGCAGCTTAGACCACGGCTACAATGAGCAGTTCTTC.